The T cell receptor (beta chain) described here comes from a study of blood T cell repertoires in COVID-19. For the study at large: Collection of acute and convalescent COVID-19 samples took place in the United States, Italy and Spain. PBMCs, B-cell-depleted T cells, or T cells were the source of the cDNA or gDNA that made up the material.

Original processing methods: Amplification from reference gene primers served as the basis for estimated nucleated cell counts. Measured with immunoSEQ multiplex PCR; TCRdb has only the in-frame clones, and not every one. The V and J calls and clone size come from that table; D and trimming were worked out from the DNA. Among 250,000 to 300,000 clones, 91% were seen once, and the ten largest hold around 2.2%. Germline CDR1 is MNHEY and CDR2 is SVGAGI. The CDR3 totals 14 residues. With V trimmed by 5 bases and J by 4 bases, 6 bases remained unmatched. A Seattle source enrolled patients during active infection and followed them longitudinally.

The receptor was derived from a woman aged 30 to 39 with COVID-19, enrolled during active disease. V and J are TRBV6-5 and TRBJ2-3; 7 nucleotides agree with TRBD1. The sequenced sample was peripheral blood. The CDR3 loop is CASSNRGWADTQYF. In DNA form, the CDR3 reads TGTGCCAGCAGTAACAGGGGTTGGGCAGATACGCAGTATTTT.